This T cell receptor (beta chain) is drawn from a study of T-cell reconstitution after alpha-beta-depleted transplantation in children. Study-level results: Some patients owed their high day-60 TCRbeta diversity to surviving recipient T cells and thymic progenitors. Newly generated T cells supplied most T-cell counts and diversity one year post-transplant. Reportedly, roughly two months post-transplant, alpha-beta T cells arose from several hundred expanded graft clones.

This clonotype turned up a few times. Antigen unknown. Preparing the TCRbeta library involved the use of unique molecular identifiers. TCRdb reprocessed the PCR reads via MiXCR and lists one record per CDR3 protein. Of 450,000 to 600,000 distinct CDR3 sequences listed, approximately 13% were seen once; the top ten hold about 2.2%. J lost 1 base, V lost 6 bases, and 9 bases had no gene match. The germline V gene has CDR1 MNHEY and CDR2 SMNVEV (reference sequence). The CDR3 runs to 15 residues. This receptor was identified in a male patient between 10 and 17 years old who had a stem cell transplant for acute myeloid leukemia, so the T cells may come from the graft donor. The chain combines TRBV27 with TRBJ2-7, with TRBD2 matching over 7 bases. Sample: PBMCs, mostly from graft donor cells, taken 360 days after TCRalphabeta/CD19-depleted stem cell transplant. CDR3 bases: TGTGCCAGCAGAGCAGAGGGCGGGGGATCCTACGAGCAGTACTTC. Its protein is CASRAEGGGSYEQYF.